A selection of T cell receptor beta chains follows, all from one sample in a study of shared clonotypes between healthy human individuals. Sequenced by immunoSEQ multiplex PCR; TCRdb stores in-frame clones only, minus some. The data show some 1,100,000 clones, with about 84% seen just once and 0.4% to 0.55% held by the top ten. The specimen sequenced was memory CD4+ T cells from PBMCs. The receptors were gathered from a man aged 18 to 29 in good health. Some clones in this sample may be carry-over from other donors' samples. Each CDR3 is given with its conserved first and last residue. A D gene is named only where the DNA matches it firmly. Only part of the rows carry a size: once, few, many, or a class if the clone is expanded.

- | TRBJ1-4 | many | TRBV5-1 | TGCGCCTCCCAAACAGGAAATCCAACTAATGAAAAACTGTTTTTT | CASQTGNPTNEKLFF
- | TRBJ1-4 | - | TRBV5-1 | TGCGCCAGCAGCTTGGTGCCGAGTGAAAAACTGTTTTTT | CASSLVPSEKLFF
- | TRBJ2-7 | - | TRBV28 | TGTGCCAGCAGTCCTCATCCGATAGGAAGCGAGCAGTACTTC | CASSPHPIGSEQYF
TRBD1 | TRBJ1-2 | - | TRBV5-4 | TGTGCCAGCAGCCTGACAGGACAGGGGAATGGCTACACCTTC | CASSLTGQGNGYTF
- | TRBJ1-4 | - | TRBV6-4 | TGTGCCAGCATTTCAAGGACAGCCCCTAGAAAGCTTAATGAAAAACTGTTTTTT | CASISRTAPRKLNEKLFF
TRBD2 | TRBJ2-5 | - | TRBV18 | TGTGCCAGCTCACCACGGGCTAGCGGGCGAGAGACCCAGTACTTC | CASSPRASGRETQYF
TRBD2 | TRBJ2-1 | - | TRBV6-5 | TGTGCCAGCAGTTACTCTCCAGCGGGAGGCTACAATGAGCAGTTCTTC | CASSYSPAGGYNEQFF
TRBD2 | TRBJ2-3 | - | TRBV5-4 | TGTGCCAGCAATCCATCGGGACTAGCGGGAGGGATATCAGATACGCAGTATTTT | CASNPSGLAGGISDTQYF
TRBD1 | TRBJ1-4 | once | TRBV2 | TGTGCCAGCACACGGACAGGGCAGTACGAAAAACTGTTTTTT | CASTRTGQYEKLFF
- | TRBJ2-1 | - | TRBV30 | TGTGCCTGGAGCTCGGGAGCCTACAATGAGCAGTTCTTC | CAWSSGAYNEQFF